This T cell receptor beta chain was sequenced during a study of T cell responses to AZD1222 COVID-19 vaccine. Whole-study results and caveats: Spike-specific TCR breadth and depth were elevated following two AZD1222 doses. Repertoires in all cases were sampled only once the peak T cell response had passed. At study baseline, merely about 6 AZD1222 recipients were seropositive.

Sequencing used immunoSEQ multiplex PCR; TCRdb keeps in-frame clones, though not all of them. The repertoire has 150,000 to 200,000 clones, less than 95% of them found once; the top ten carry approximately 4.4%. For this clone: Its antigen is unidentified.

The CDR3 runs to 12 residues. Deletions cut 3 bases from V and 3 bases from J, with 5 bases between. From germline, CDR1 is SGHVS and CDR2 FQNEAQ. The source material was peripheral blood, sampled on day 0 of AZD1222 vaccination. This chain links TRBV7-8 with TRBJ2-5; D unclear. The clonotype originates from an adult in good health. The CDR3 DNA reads TGTGCCAGCAGCTTGGTAAAAGAGACCCAGTACTTC. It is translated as CASSLVKETQYF.